The following is a T cell receptor (beta chain) sequence with its context. Its target antigen remains unknown. Base qualities are missing; no much larger clone stands one base away. These data belong to a study of blood T cell repertoires in COVID-19 (dated by TCRdb to the early 2020s). Background for the entire study: Samples covering the acute and convalescent phases of COVID-19 were provided by collaborators in the United States, Italy and Spain. The repertoires were released in a freely available public database intended as a resource for research on the immune response to SARS-CoV-2. The samples were drawn from two sources: the first 160 participants of the ongoing ImmuneRACE study, and some 1,300 subjects contributed by 6 global collaborators. The material from the prospective study consisted of cDNA or gDNA derived from T cells, B-cell-depleted T cells, or PBMCs. The sample metadata nearly always contained a de-identified subject ID, COVID-19 status, age in years and sex. HLA class I and class II types, where available, came from metadata supplied by the sample provider rather than from assay-based typing. The dataset comprised deeply sampled blood TCRbeta repertoires from subjects exposed to, actively infected with, or recovered from COVID-19.

TCRbeta CDR3 regions were amplified from genomic DNA using the immunoSEQ Assay, a bias-controlled multiplex PCR. The study's processing was this. The number of nucleated cells in each sample was estimated by amplification of reference gene primers within the assay. To quantify the absolute abundance of each unique TCRbeta CDR3 rearrangement, sequence reads were collapsed and filtered. For each sample, productive Simpson clonality was calculated by taking the square root of Simpson's diversity index across productive rearrangements. TCRdb retrieved this table from immuneACCESS and kept in-frame rearrangements only. Not all clones are present; in checked studies, unresolved V genes account for under half, and no reason is known for the remainder. V and J calls and clone size are given by that table; D and trimming were obtained from the DNA. The sample includes around 100,000 clones, with roughly 71% observed a single time. Jointly, the top ten make up 5% to 6.5% of the sample.

The collaborating institutions used their own protocols to collect whole blood in K2EDTA tubes. Collaborator samples were shipped for TCRbeta analysis as frozen whole blood, isolated PBMCs, or DNA extracted from either sample type. Its CDR3 holds 14 amino acids, cysteine through phenylalanine. Solely the CDR3 DNA is kept, with 42 bases framed from the first base. V is cut by 4 bases and J by 14 bases, and the space between the germline ends is 23 bases. CDR1 SGHRS and CDR2 YFSETQ are derived from the germline V gene. What the study reported, not specific to this receptor: The amount of clinical and demographic metadata varied by source and participant and was provided uncurated.

This sequence was found in a man older than 75 with acute or convalescent COVID-19. The chain is made from TRBV5-1 and TRBJ2-3, with a weak D call of TRBD1 (5 bases match). The specimen sequenced was peripheral blood. The CDR3 has the sequence CASSPSGHPAPWYF. The sequenced DNA: TGCGCCAGCAGCCCTTCCGGACACCCTGCCCCGTGGTATTTT. Extended through the reference TRBV5-1 and TRBJ2-3 proteins, this CDR3 yields the full variable domain: KAGVTQTPRYLIKTRGQQVTLSCSPISGHRSVSWYQQTPGQGLQFLFEYFSETQRNKGNFPGRFSGRQFSNSRSEMNVSTLELGDSALYLCASSPSGHPAPWYFGPGTRLTVL.